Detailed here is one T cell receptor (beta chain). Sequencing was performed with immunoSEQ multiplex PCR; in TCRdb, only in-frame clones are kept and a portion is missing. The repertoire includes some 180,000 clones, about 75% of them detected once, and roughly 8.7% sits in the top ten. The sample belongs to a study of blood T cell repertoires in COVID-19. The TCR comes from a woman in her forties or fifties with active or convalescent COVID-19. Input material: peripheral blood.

As DNA, the CDR3 is TGTGCCAGCAGTCGACGGGACAGGCATGCCGAGCAGTACTTC. Translated: CASSRRDRHAEQYF. The V and J genes are TRBV28 and TRBJ2-7; 8 bases match TRBD1. The germline gives CDR1 MDHEN, CDR2 SYDVKM. V lost 5 bases to trimming and J lost 6 bases; unmatched junction nucleotides: 9. The CDR3 contains 14 residues. Supplemented by reference TRBV28 and TRBJ2-7, the full variable domain reads DVKVTQSSRYLVKRTGEKVFLECVQDMDHENMFWYRQDPGLGLRLIYFSYDVKMKEKGDIPEGYSVSREKKERFSLILESASTNQTSMYLCASSRRDRHAEQYFGPGTRLTVT.